The 8 T cell receptor beta chains listed next were all sequenced from one sample in a study of cytomegalovirus exposure and HLA in healthy donors. A multiplex PCR was run with 60 Vbeta primers and 13 Jbeta primers. Data came from immunoSEQ multiplex PCR; TCRdb stores just in-frame clones and leaves some out. Of around 99,000 clones in the sample, 81% were seen once. What was sequenced was PBMCs. The receptor set was obtained from a woman under 40 in good health and CMV-seronegative.

This chain connects TRBV27 to TRBJ1-5; tentatively, D is TRBD1 (6 bases). CDR3 size: 13 residues. Trimming left V 6 bases short and J 4 bases short, with 10 bases between. Germline CDR1 and CDR2: MNHEY and SMNVEV (reference sequence). CDR3 protein: CASRGGVNQPQHF. CDR3 in DNA: TGTGCCAGCAGAGGGGGAGTTAATCAGCCCCAGCATTTT.

J is TRBJ1-3 and V is TRBV5-1, with 8 bases lining up with TRBD1. Germline lookup yields CDR1 SGHRS and CDR2 YFSETQ. V gave up 4 bases and J gave up 0 bases; unmatched junction bases: 3. The CDR3 runs to 15 residues. CDR3 DNA: TGCGCCAGCAGCCGGGACAGGAGCTCTGGAAACACCATATATTTT. This gives the protein CASSRDRSSGNTIYF.

CDR3 nucleotides: TGTGCCAGCAGCTTAACCCCGAGGCCCACTGAAGCTTTCTTT. Protein: CASSLTPRPTEAFF. The V gene is TRBV7-9, the J gene TRBJ1-1; D remains ambiguous. Between the trimmed V and J ends, which lost 2 bases and 4 bases, there was a span of 11 bases. Germline CDR1 is SEHNR and CDR2 is FQNEAQ (reference sequence). CDR3 length: 14 amino acids. Using reference TRBV7-9 and TRBJ1-1 for the parts outside the CDR3, the full variable domain is DTGVSQNPRHKITKRGQNVTFRCDPISEHNRLYWYRQTLGQGPEFLTYFQNEAQLEKSRLLSDRFSAERPKGSFSTLEIQRTEQGDSAMYLCASSLTPRPTEAFFGQGTRLTVV.

V usage is TRBV27 and J usage is TRBJ2-7; 8 bases align to TRBD1. Per germline, CDR1 MNHEY and CDR2 SMNVEV (reference sequence). V shed 2 bases, J shed 7 bases, and the junction held 4 bases outside the gene matches. CDR3 size: 13 residues. CDR3 DNA sequence: TGTGCCAGCAGTTTAGACCGACAGGGGGAGCAGTACTTC. Translating it yields CASSLDRQGEQYF.

The chain is built from TRBV7-8 and TRBJ2-1, with a tentative D call TRBD1 (6 bases). Between the trimmed V and J ends, which lost 1 base and 5 bases, there was a span of 12 bases. The CDR3 covers 15 residues. CDR1 is SGHVS and CDR2 is FQNEAQ in the germline V gene. As DNA, the CDR3 is TGTGCCAGCAGCTTAGGCCGGGACACCCACAATGAGCAGTTCTTC. Protein product: CASSLGRDTHNEQFF.

The V gene is TRBV15, the J gene TRBJ1-2; D gene unclear. V gave up 6 bases and J gave up 8 bases, with 16 bases separating them. This CDR3 is 13 amino acids long. From germline, CDR1 is LNHNV and CDR2 YYDKDF (reference sequence). CDR3 protein: CATSTVSGWGYTF. The CDR3 DNA follows: TGTGCCACCAGTACAGTTAGCGGGTGGGGCTACACCTTC.

This clone appeared a single time. V and J are TRBV25-1 and TRBJ2-1; 9 bases match TRBD2. Germline V gene data show CDR1 as MGHDK and CDR2 as SYGVNS. With 5 bases clipped from V and 1 base from J, the junction kept 3 bases outside the gene matches. The length of the CDR3 is 15 residues. CDR3 DNA: TGTGCCAGCAGTCCGAGCGGGAGGTCCTACAATGAGCAGTTCTTC. Translated, it gives CASSPSGRSYNEQFF.

The sample holds one count of this clone. The chain recombines TRBV6-1 with TRBJ2-1, with D unclear. CDR1 is MNHNS and CDR2 is SASEGT in the germline V gene. V was cut by 3 bases and J by 3 bases, with 15 bases left in between. The CDR3 spans 16 residues. CDR3 sequence reads: CASSDYKRNGYNEQFF. DNA of the CDR3: TGTGCCAGCAGTGACTATAAGCGAAACGGCTACAATGAGCAGTTCTTC.